The 21 T cell receptor beta chains listed next were all sequenced from one sample in a study of blood T cell repertoires in COVID-19. TCRdb's table, derived via immunoSEQ multiplex PCR, lists solely in-frame clones and lacks some. The profile shows about 240,000 clones, around 87% of them singletons. Sequenced sample: PBMCs or T cells enriched from blood (not recorded which). The source is a woman between 35 and 50 years old with acute COVID-19.

The V and J genes are TRBV11-3 and TRBJ1-3, with D possibly matching TRBD1 (6 bases). Trimming cost V 4 bases and J 0 bases, with 13 bases left between them. Per the germline V gene, CDR1 is SGHNT and CDR2 is YENEEA. The CDR3 is made up of 16 amino acids. The chain's CDR3 is CASSSLDRRSGNTIYF. The CDR3 nucleotides read TGTGCCAGCAGCTCACTCGACAGGCGCTCTGGAAACACCATATATTTT.

V usage is TRBV28 and J usage is TRBJ1-3; D perhaps matches TRBD1 (5 bases). The germline gives CDR1 MDHEN, CDR2 SYDVKM. Trimming stripped 2 bases from V and 4 bases from J, with 9 bases between. The CDR3 sequence is 14 residues long. CDR3 loop: CASSLPGFGNTIYF. In DNA, the CDR3 is TGTGCCAGCAGTTTACCAGGGTTCGGAAACACCATATATTTT.

The chain couples TRBV6-1 to TRBJ2-1; no clear D. The CDR3 runs 16 residues. Germline V gene lookup returns CDR1 MNHNS and CDR2 SASEGT. V gave up 2 bases and J gave up 3 bases, with 14 bases separating them. The chain's CDR3 is CASSEWSRSLYNEQFF. CDR3 bases: TGTGCCAGCAGTGAATGGAGTAGAAGCCTCTACAATGAGCAGTTCTTC.

This clone showed up just once. V gene TRBV11-2 combines with J gene TRBJ1-3; D possibly corresponds to TRBD1 (5 bases). The germline CDR1 and CDR2 sequences are SGHAT and FQNNGV. With 0 bases removed from V and 0 bases from J, the gap between germline ends came to 12 bases. The CDR3 extends over 17 amino acids. CDR3 sequence (DNA): TGTGCCAGCAGCTTAGAGCCAGGGCCGGTCTCTGGAAACACCATATATTTT. Translation gives CASSLEPGPVSGNTIYF.

The CDR3 protein is CRVSSTGGYTF. CDR3 bases: TGCAGGGTCTCCTCGACAGGTGGCTACACCTTC. The chain employs TRBV29-1 and TRBJ1-2; maybe TRBD1 (6 bases). The CDR3 is 11 residues long. The germline gives CDR1 SQVTM, CDR2 ANQGSEA. The full variable domain, rest sourced from reference TRBV29-1 and TRBJ1-2, is SAVISQKPSRDICQRGTSLTIQCQVDSQVTMMFWYRQQPGQSLTLIATANQGSEATYESGFVIDKFPISRPNLTFSTLTVSNMSPEDSSIYLCRVSSTGGYTFGSGTRLTVV.

The V and J genes are TRBV10-3 and TRBJ1-2; D remains unclear. Germline V CDR1 and CDR2: ENHRY, SYGVKD. The CDR3 has 14 residues. Trimming removed 2 bases from V and 0 bases from J, with 7 bases in between. CDR3 protein: CAISEPGPNYGYTF. In DNA, the CDR3 is TGTGCCATCAGTGAGCCTGGGCCTAACTATGGCTACACCTTC.

V is TRBV3-1 (or the pseudogene TRBV3-2) and J is TRBJ1-2, with D maybe TRBD1 (5 bases). The CDR3 covers 17 residues. The germline CDR1 and CDR2 sequences are LGHDT and YNNKEL (reference sequence). V was shortened by 0 bases and J by 4 bases, with 18 bases between the two germline ends. The CDR3 spells CASSQDLSSGGTYGYTF. CDR3 nucleotides: TGTGCCAGCAGCCAAGACCTCTCTTCGGGGGGAACCTATGGCTACACCTTC.

The chain links TRBV9 to TRBJ2-1, with 7 bases that match TRBD2. Germline CDR1 is SGDLS and CDR2 is YYNGEE. V lost 0 bases and J lost 8; bases outside the gene matches: 8. This CDR3 region has 15 residues. The CDR3 loop reads CASSVGVGGPDEQFF. The CDR3 region has the DNA TGTGCCAGCAGCGTAGGGGTGGGAGGGCCCGATGAGCAGTTCTTC. Full variable domain (outside the CDR3, taken from reference TRBV9 and TRBJ2-1): DSGVTQTPKHLITATGQRVTLRCSPRSGDLSVYWYQQSLDQGLQFLIQYYNGEERAKGNILERFSAQQFPDLHSELNLSSLELGDSALYFCASSVGVGGPDEQFFGPGTRLTVL.

The rearrangement links TRBV6-2 or TRBV6-3 to TRBJ2-7, with TRBD2 identical over 11 bases. This CDR3 comprises 16 residues. Germline CDR1 and CDR2: MNHEY and SVGEGT. Trimming at V came to 6 bases and at J to 1 base, leaving 8 bases not matched to a gene. CDR3 nucleotides: TGTGCCAGCAGCAAGATAGCGGGAGGGCCTTCCTACGAGCAGTACTTC. Translation: CASSKIAGGPSYEQYF.

The table lists this clone with a few counts. This chain links TRBV5-1 with TRBJ2-5, with D possibly being TRBD2 (6 bases). This CDR3 has 14 amino acids. Trimming stripped 4 bases from V and 5 bases from J, with 15 bases between. From germline, CDR1 is SGHRS and CDR2 YFSETQ. The CDR3 protein is CASSPGQEGETQYF. CDR3 DNA sequence: TGCGCCAGCAGCCCCGGGCAGGAGGGGGAGACCCAGTACTTC.

This clone was seen once. This chain uses TRBV7-3 with TRBJ2-1; the match to TRBD1 covers 10 bases. Germline-derived CDR1 and CDR2 are SGHTA and FQGTGA. V was clipped by 2 bases and J by 8 bases; unmatched bases: 6. The CDR3 runs to 15 residues. CDR3 sequence: CASSLQRQGADEQFF. CDR3 nucleotides: TGTGCCAGCAGCTTACAGAGACAGGGGGCGGATGAGCAGTTCTTC.

The chain employs TRBV6-5 and TRBJ2-1; the match to TRBD2 covers 11 bases. In germline, CDR1 is MNHEY, CDR2 SVGAGI. Losses at the gene ends were 5 bases for V and 8 bases for J; bases not matched to a gene: 8. This CDR3 has 15 residues. The CDR3 loop reads CASSLLAGDTDEQFF. CDR3 nucleotide sequence: TGTGCCAGCAGTCTACTAGCGGGAGATACCGATGAGCAGTTCTTC.

This clone turned up a few times. This chain connects TRBV7-3 to TRBJ2-7, with D perhaps TRBD2 (5 bases). Trimming cost V 1 base and J 5 bases, with 9 bases left between them. Looked up from germline, CDR1 is SGHTA and CDR2 is FQGTGA. The CDR3 is made up of 13 amino acids. The CDR3, as DNA: TGTGCCAGCAGCTTAATTTCCGGGGACGAGCAGTACTTC. Translation gives CASSLISGDEQYF.

V gene TRBV6-5 combines with J gene TRBJ1-6; weak D call: TRBD1 (5 bases). Trimming removed 2 bases at V and 10 bases at J, with 12 bases between. This CDR3 has 14 residues. The germline V gene has CDR1 MNHEY and CDR2 SVGAGI. As DNA, the CDR3 is TGTGCCAGCAGTTACGGAGACAGAGGCTCACCCCTCCACTTT. As protein: CASSYGDRGSPLHF.

This rearrangement joins TRBV27 to TRBJ2-7; TRBD2 matches at 7 bases. Germline V CDR1 and CDR2: MNHEY, SMNVEV (reference sequence). V dropped 1 base and J dropped 2; count of bases not matched to a gene: 2. The CDR3 consists of 14 residues. The CDR3 nucleotides read TGTGCCAGCAGTTTATATGCGGGAGCCTACGAGCAGTACTTC. The encoded protein is CASSLYAGAYEQYF.

This clone has a handful of counts. Within the sample, other DNA sequences also encode this same CDR3. The CDR3: CASSQPDLAGNTGELFF. CDR3 coding DNA: TGTGCCAGCAGCCAACCCGATTTGGCAGGGAACACCGGGGAGCTGTTTTTT. The chain couples TRBV4-2 to TRBJ2-2; no clear D gene. CDR1 LGHNA and CDR2 YNFKEQ come from the germline V gene. The V end lost 2 bases, the J end lost 1 base, and 14 bases lay between the germline ends. The CDR3 runs to 17 residues.

The chain links TRBV3-1 (or the pseudogene TRBV3-2) to TRBJ2-1; 11 bases match TRBD1. V dropped 4 bases and J dropped 5; count of bases not matched to a gene: 7. Germline CDR1 LGHDT, CDR2 YNNKEL (reference sequence). The CDR3 has 16 amino acids. The CDR3 reads CASSRLGQGAHNEQFF. The CDR3 DNA sequence: TGTGCCAGCAGCCGACTAGGACAGGGGGCGCACAATGAGCAGTTCTTC.

Written as DNA, the CDR3 is TGTGCCAGCAGCCAAACGACAGGGAAGAGGGGAAACACCATATATTTT. Translating it yields CASSQTTGKRGNTIYF. The chain links TRBV4-2 to TRBJ1-3; TRBD1 matches 7 bases. The germline gives CDR1 LGHNA, CDR2 YNFKEQ. This CDR3 region has 16 residues. V was pared by 2 bases and J by 4 bases, with 8 bases of the junction left unmatched.

The CDR3 loop reads CASSYRTSGSETQYF. Here the CDR3 DNA reads TGCGCCAGCAGCTATCGGACTAGCGGGAGTGAGACCCAGTACTTC. The chain is built from TRBV5-1 and TRBJ2-5, with 13 bases aligning to TRBD2. The CDR3 totals 15 residues. V dropped 3 bases and J dropped 5; count of bases not matched to a gene: 4. The germline gives CDR1 SGHRS, CDR2 YFSETQ.

The V call is TRBV10-2, the J call TRBJ2-1; TRBD2 is a possible D gene (5 bases). Germline-derived CDR1 and CDR2 are WSHSY and SAAADI. Trimming removed 5 bases at V and 5 bases at J, with 13 bases between. The CDR3 is 14 amino acids. Here the CDR3 reads CASSPLRANNEQFF. The DNA of the CDR3 is TGCGCCAGCAGTCCTTTGAGGGCCAACAATGAGCAGTTCTTC.

The rearrangement joins TRBV4-2 to TRBJ2-7; 7 bases map to TRBD2. Germline V gene sequence: CDR1 LGHNA, CDR2 YNFKEQ. This CDR3 is 16 amino acids long. The ends lost 1 base at V and 4 bases at J; junction bases unmatched: 10. For the CDR3, the DNA is TGTGCCAGCAGCCAAGTTGGCGGGAGCGGGGCTTACGAGCAGTACTTC. Amino acid sequence: CASSQVGGSGAYEQYF.